Following are 21 T cell receptor beta chains from one sample sequenced in a study of blood T cell repertoires in COVID-19. TCRdb's table, derived via immunoSEQ multiplex PCR, lists solely in-frame clones and lacks some. The data contain approximately 300,000 clones, approximately 86% of them singletons. Sequences were obtained from peripheral blood. These receptors were obtained from a young man with active or convalescent COVID-19.

This clone was observed once. The gene calls are TRBV7-8 and TRBJ2-1; 8 bases agree with TRBD2. There are 11 residues in the CDR3. Germline V gene data show CDR1 as SGHVS and CDR2 as FQNEAQ. Germline trimming cut 11 bases from V and 6 bases from J; bases unmatched to any gene: 3. CDR3 loop: CAAGGPNEQFF. The CDR3 DNA is TGTGCCGCGGGGGGCCCCAATGAGCAGTTCTTC.

This chain connects TRBV27 to TRBJ2-7; D possibly corresponds to TRBD1 (6 bases). Germline V gene data show CDR1 as MNHEY and CDR2 as SMNVEV (reference sequence). There are 13 residues in the CDR3. Trimming took 8 bases from V and 2 from J, leaving 13 bases between them. Written as DNA, the CDR3 is TGTGCCAGCCAGCTACAGGGCACCTACGAGCAGTACTTC. It is translated as CASQLQGTYEQYF.

This chain uses TRBV18 with TRBJ2-5; TRBD2 is a possible D gene (5 bases). From germline, CDR1 is KGHSH and CDR2 LQKENI. The CDR3 is 15 residues long. With 0 bases removed from V and 0 bases from J, the gap between germline ends came to 8 bases. The CDR3 reads CASSPPAGYQETQYF. The CDR3 nucleotides are TGTGCCAGCTCACCACCGGCGGGCTACCAAGAGACCCAGTACTTC.

This chain links TRBV6-5 with TRBJ1-3; TRBD1 matches at 7 bases. The CDR3 sequence is 15 residues long. V dropped 6 bases and J dropped 6; count of bases not matched to a gene: 11. In germline, CDR1 is MNHEY, CDR2 SVGAGI. This chain's CDR3 is CASRLPGQSVNTIYF. The CDR3 nucleotides read TGTGCCAGCAGACTCCCGGGACAGTCGGTAAACACCATATATTTT.

The chain recombines TRBV5-4 with TRBJ2-7; 7 nucleotides line up with TRBD2. The CDR3 loop spans 16 amino acids. The ends lost 5 bases at V and 2 bases at J; junction bases unmatched: 13. Germline-derived CDR1 and CDR2 are SGHNT and YYREEE (reference sequence). The CDR3 loop reads CASSSQLGGDPYEQYF. In DNA, the CDR3 is TGTGCCAGCAGTTCCCAACTGGGGGGGGACCCCTACGAGCAGTACTTC. Full variable domain (remainder filled in from reference TRBV5-4 and TRBJ2-7): ETGVTQSPTHLIKTRGQQVTLRCSSQSGHNTVSWYQQALGQGPQFIFQYYREEENGRGNFPPRFSGLQFPNYSSELNVNALELDDSALYLCASSSQLGGDPYEQYFGPGTRLTVT.

This chain connects TRBV29-1 to TRBJ2-1; D remains ambiguous. The CDR3 has 14 residues. Germline V CDR1 and CDR2: SQVTM, ANQGSEA. V lost 1 base and J 6 bases, leaving 13 bases between the germline ends. CDR3 nucleotide sequence: TGCAGCGTTGAAGTCGTTAAATTCCCCAATGAGCAGTTCTTC. Encoded protein: CSVEVVKFPNEQFF.

The CDR3 loop reads CASSPGDEKLFF. Here the CDR3 DNA reads TGTGCCAGCTCACCCGGTGATGAAAAACTGTTTTTT. V and J are TRBV18 and TRBJ1-4; D is undetermined. The CDR3 contains 12 residues. The V end was cut by 3 bases, the J end by 6 bases, with 5 bases between. Looked up from germline, CDR1 is KGHSH and CDR2 is LQKENI.

This clone was recorded only once. The chain couples TRBV10-2 to TRBJ1-6, with 7 bases that match TRBD1. The CDR3 length is 16 residues. V was clipped by 6 bases and J by 6 bases; unmatched bases: 11. Per germline, CDR1 WSHSY and CDR2 SAAADI. The CDR3, as DNA: TGCGCCAGCAGGGGGGGCGCTGGGACAGCTAATTCACCCCTCCACTTT. Amino acids: CASRGGAGTANSPLHF.

This clone was seen once. The chain links TRBV7-9 to TRBJ1-2; 8 bases are a match to TRBD1. Trimming removed 1 base from V and 6 bases from J; junction bases left unmatched: 7. Germline V CDR1 and CDR2: SEHNR, FQNEAQ (reference sequence). The CDR3 consists of 15 residues. In nucleotides, the CDR3 is TGTGCCAGCAGCTTAGAAGGGCCAGGGGGCCATGGCTACACCTTC. Translation gives CASSLEGPGGHGYTF.

This clone was seen a handful of times. The gene calls are TRBV28 and TRBJ1-1; D unresolved. The V gene lost 2 bases and the J gene lost 2 bases, with 9 bases spanning the gap. Germline V CDR1 and CDR2: MDHEN, SYDVKM. The CDR3 is 14 residues long. This CDR3 is CASSLLRVNTEAFF. The CDR3 coding sequence is TGTGCCAGCAGTTTACTCCGGGTCAACACTGAAGCTTTCTTT.

The CDR3 reads CASSRDGARYGYTF. In nucleotides, the CDR3 is TGTGCCAGCAGCCGCGATGGGGCGCGGTATGGCTACACCTTC. The chain links TRBV5-5 to TRBJ1-2; D might be TRBD1 (5 bases). CDR1 is SGHKS, CDR2 YYEKEE, per germline (reference sequence). CDR3 size: 14 residues. V lost 4 bases, J lost 5 bases, and 15 bases lay in between.

The gene calls are TRBV7-9 and TRBJ1-2, with 8 nucleotides matching TRBD1. Germline loops: CDR1 SEHNR, CDR2 FQNEAQ (reference sequence). The CDR3 has 13 residues. With V trimmed by 5 bases and J by 3 bases, 2 bases remained unmatched. The CDR3 protein is CASSPTGDYGYTF. CDR3 sequence (DNA): TGTGCCAGCAGCCCGACAGGGGACTATGGCTACACCTTC.

The rearrangement joins TRBV12-5 to TRBJ2-2, with 7 bases fitting TRBD2. Unmatched junction bases numbered 4, after V lost 3 bases and J lost 3 bases. CDR1 is LGHNT and CDR2 is FRNRAP in the germline V gene. CDR3 length: 15 residues. The CDR3 reads CASGFGGKYTGELFF. The CDR3 DNA reads TGTGCTAGTGGTTTCGGGGGGAAGTACACCGGGGAGCTGTTTTTT.

V and J are TRBV19 and TRBJ2-1; possible D gene TRBD1, 6 bases. CDR1 is LNHDA, CDR2 SQIVND, per germline (reference sequence). The CDR3 sequence is 15 residues long. Trimming left V 6 bases short and J 6 bases short, with 18 bases between. CDR3 sequence (DNA): TGTGCCAGTAGCTTAAGAGGGGGTCCGGGCAATGAGCAGTTCTTC. Translated: CASSLRGGPGNEQFF.

The chain joins TRBV19 to TRBJ2-2; no clear D. The V end lost 11 bases, the J end lost 4 bases, and 11 bases lay between the germline ends. The germline CDR1 and CDR2 sequences are LNHDA and SQIVND (reference sequence). CDR3 size: 12 residues. The chain's CDR3 is CAGRHSTGELFF. The CDR3 region has the DNA TGTGCCGGCAGACACTCCACCGGGGAGCTGTTTTTT.

This rearrangement joins TRBV19 to TRBJ2-1; 10 nucleotides align to TRBD2. Germline trimming cut 5 bases from V and 8 bases from J; bases unmatched to any gene: 15. This CDR3 has 17 residues. Germline V CDR1 and CDR2: LNHDA, SQIVND (reference sequence). CDR3 residues: CASSSPTLSGRVDEQFF. CDR3 sequence (DNA): TGTGCCAGTAGTTCCCCCACCCTAAGCGGGAGGGTGGATGAGCAGTTCTTC.

V is TRBV11-2 and J is TRBJ2-7, with 11 bases aligning to TRBD2. V lost 3 bases and J lost 4; bases outside the gene matches: 2. Germline lookup yields CDR1 SGHAT and CDR2 FQNNGV. The CDR3 sequence is 14 residues long. CDR3 sequence (DNA): TGTGCCAGCAGCTTTCTAGCGGGAGGTTACGAGCAGTACTTC. Residues: CASSFLAGGYEQYF.

This clone is a singleton in its sample. This chain links TRBV10-3 with TRBJ1-2; D ambiguous. Germline lookup yields CDR1 ENHRY and CDR2 SYGVKD. This CDR3 is built from 14 residues. The V end lost 11 bases, the J end lost 2 bases, and 18 bases lay between the germline ends. The CDR3 spells CAAESPGRNYGYTF. CDR3 DNA: TGTGCCGCAGAGTCGCCAGGCAGAAACTATGGCTACACCTTC.

The CDR3 here is CSVWDRVAETQYF. CDR3 in DNA: TGCAGCGTTTGGGACAGGGTGGCGGAGACCCAGTACTTC. The chain combines TRBV29-1 with TRBJ2-5; 9 bases align to TRBD1. With V trimmed by 5 bases and J by 5 bases, 6 bases remained unmatched. Germline V gives CDR1 SQVTM, CDR2 ANQGSEA. This CDR3 has 13 amino acids. The variable domain in full, with the rest retrieved from reference TRBV29-1 and TRBJ2-5, is SAVISQKPSRDICQRGTSLTIQCQVDSQVTMMFWYRQQPGQSLTLIATANQGSEATYESGFVIDKFPISRPNLTFSTLTVSNMSPEDSSIYLCSVWDRVAETQYFGPGTRLLVL.

The chain combines TRBV21-1 with TRBJ1-2; the D call of TRBD1 is as the table states it, not checked on the DNA. TRBV21-1 is marked as a pseudogene. This CDR3 is 11 amino acids long. The CDR3 DNA is TGTGCCAGCAACAGGGTCGGAGGCTACACCTTC. Residues: CASNRVGGYTF.

This clone came up once. The chain carries TRBV27 and TRBJ2-1; D possibly corresponds to TRBD2 (6 bases). Germline-derived CDR1 and CDR2 are MNHEY and SMNVEV (reference sequence). V shed 5 bases and J shed 10 bases, with 12 bases lying between them. CDR3 length: 12 residues. The CDR3 DNA follows: TGTGCCAGCAGTATGCGGGATTCGGAGCAGTTCTTC. Amino acid sequence: CASSMRDSEQFF.